This T cell receptor beta chain came from a study of blood T cell repertoires in COVID-19 (dated by TCRdb to about 2020). With respect to the entire study: Collaborator samples came from the United States, Italy and Spain and covered acute and convalescent phases of COVID-19. The material from the prospective study consisted of cDNA or gDNA derived from T cells, B-cell-depleted T cells, or PBMCs. Deeply sampled blood TCRbeta repertoires from subjects exposed to, actively infected with, or recovered from COVID-19 were included in the dataset. The repertoires were released in a freely available public database meant as a resource for research on the immune response to SARS-CoV-2. Samples came from the ongoing ImmuneRACE study (first 160 participants) plus 1,254 subjects from 6 global collaborators. Sample metadata almost always included a de-identified subject ID, COVID-19 status, age in years and sex. Where available, HLA class I and class II types were obtained from metadata supplied by the sample provider rather than from assay-based typing.

The collaborating institutions used their own protocols to collect whole blood in K2EDTA tubes. For TCRbeta analysis, collaborators shipped samples as frozen whole blood, isolated PBMCs, or DNA extracted from either of those sample types. TCRbeta CDR3 regions were amplified from genomic DNA using the immunoSEQ Assay, a bias-controlled multiplex PCR. As for the authors' bioinformatics: The number of nucleated cells in each sample was estimated by amplification of reference gene primers within the assay. Sequence reads were collapsed and filtered to measure the absolute abundance of every unique TCRbeta CDR3 rearrangement. For each sample, productive Simpson clonality was calculated as the square root of Simpson's diversity index over productive rearrangements. TCRdb obtained this table from immuneACCESS and retained in-frame rearrangements with V and J assigned. These tables miss some clones; where compared with another copy, unresolved V genes account for less than half of the shortfall, and the remainder is unexplained. V and J calls and clone size come straight from that table; D and trimming were deduced from the DNA. The sample yields 100,000 to 120,000 clones; 84% were counted once. Around 8% of the sample comes from the top ten.

Overall results and qualifications from the work: The quantity of clinical and demographic metadata differed by source and by participant and was supplied without curation.

Relative to germline, V is 4 bases shorter and J is 4 bases shorter, with 10 bases between their ends. The CDR3 goes from the cysteine to the phenylalanine over 12 residues. CDR3 DNA is the only sequence kept; it has 36 bases, read in frame from the first base. The germline V gene encodes CDR1 GTSNPN and CDR2 SVGIG (reference sequence). About this clone itself: The clone's antigen remains unknown. The record has no base qualities; no much larger clone is one base away.

The rearrangement joined TRBV30 to TRBJ1-2; matching of 6 bases hints at TRBD1 as the D gene. This TCR derives from a woman aged 40 to 50 with acute or convalescent COVID-19. The specimen sequenced was peripheral blood. CDR3 reads: CAWIRTVYGYTF. In nucleotides, the sequence is TGTGCCTGGATACGGACAGTCTATGGCTACACCTTC.